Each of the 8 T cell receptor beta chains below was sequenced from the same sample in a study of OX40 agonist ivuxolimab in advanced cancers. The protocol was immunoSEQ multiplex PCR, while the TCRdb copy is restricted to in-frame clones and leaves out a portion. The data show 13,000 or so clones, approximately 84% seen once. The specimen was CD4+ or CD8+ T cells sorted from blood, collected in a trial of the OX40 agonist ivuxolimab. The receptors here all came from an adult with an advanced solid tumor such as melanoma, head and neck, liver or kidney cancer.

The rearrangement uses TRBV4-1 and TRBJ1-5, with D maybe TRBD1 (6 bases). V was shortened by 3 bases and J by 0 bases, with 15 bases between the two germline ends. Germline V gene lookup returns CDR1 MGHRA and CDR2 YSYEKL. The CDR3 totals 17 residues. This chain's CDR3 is CASSQRGGTPSNQPQHF. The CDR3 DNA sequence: TGCGCCAGCAGCCAGAGGGGGGGGACACCTAGCAATCAGCCCCAGCATTTT.

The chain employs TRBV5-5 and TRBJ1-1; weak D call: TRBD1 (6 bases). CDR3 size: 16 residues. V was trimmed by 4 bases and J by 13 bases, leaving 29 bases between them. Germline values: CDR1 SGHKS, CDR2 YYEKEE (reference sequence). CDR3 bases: TGTGCCAGCAGCGAAGGACAGACCCTCAGGGGCAAGGGGGATTTCTTT. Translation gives CASSEGQTLRGKGDFF. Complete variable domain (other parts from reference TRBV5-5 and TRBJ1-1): DAGVTQSPTHLIKTRGQQVTLRCSPISGHKSVSWYQQVLGQGPQFIFQYYEKEERGRGNFPDRFSARQFPNYSSELNVNALLLGDSALYLCASSEGQTLRGKGDFFGQGTRLTVV.

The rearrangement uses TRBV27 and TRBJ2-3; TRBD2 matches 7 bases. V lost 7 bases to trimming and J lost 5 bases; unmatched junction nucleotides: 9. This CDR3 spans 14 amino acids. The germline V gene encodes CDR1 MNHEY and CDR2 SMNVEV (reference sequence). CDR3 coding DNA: TGTGCCAGCACTCCGGGGGGACGGGTAGATACGCAGTATTTT. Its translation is CASTPGGRVDTQYF.

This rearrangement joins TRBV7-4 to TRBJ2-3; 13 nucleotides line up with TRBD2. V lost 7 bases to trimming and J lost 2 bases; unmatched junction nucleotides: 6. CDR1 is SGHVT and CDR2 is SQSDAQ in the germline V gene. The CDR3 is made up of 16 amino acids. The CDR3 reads CASKRLAGGFTDTQYF. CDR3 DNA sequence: TGTGCCAGCAAACGACTAGCGGGGGGTTTCACAGATACGCAGTATTTT.

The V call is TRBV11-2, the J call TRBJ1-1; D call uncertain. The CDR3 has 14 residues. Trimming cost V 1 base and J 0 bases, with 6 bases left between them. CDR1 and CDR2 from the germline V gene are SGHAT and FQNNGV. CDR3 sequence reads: CASSLGPMNTEAFF. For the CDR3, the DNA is TGTGCCAGCAGCTTAGGCCCGATGAACACTGAAGCTTTCTTT.

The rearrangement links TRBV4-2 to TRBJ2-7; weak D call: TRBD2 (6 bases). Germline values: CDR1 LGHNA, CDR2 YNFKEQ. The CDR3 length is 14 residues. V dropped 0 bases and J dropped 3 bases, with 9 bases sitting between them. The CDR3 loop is CASSQDVGGYEQYF. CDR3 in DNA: TGTGCCAGCAGCCAAGATGTCGGGGGCTACGAGCAGTACTTC.

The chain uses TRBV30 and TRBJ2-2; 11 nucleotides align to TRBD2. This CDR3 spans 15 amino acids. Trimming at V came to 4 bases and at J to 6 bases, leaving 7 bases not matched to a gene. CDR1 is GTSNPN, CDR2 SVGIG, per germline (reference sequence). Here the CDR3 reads CAWTRTSGFAGELFF. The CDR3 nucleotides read TGTGCCTGGACTAGGACTAGCGGGTTCGCCGGGGAGCTGTTTTTT. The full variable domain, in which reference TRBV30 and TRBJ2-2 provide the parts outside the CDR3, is SQTIHQWPATLVQPVGSPLSLECTVEGTSNPNLYWYRQAAGRGLQLLFYSVGIGQISSEVPQNLSASRPQDRQFILSSKKLLLSDSGFYLCAWTRTSGFAGELFFGEGSRLTVL.

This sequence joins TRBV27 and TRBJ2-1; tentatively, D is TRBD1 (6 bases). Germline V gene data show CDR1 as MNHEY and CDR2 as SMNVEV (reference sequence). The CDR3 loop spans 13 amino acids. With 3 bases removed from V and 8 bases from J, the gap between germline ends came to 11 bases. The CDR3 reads CASSFTGWDEQFF. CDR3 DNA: TGTGCCAGCAGTTTTACAGGGTGGGATGAGCAGTTCTTC.